The 11 T cell receptor beta chains below come from one sample, sequenced in a study of neurological immune-mediated disorders. MiXCR, run by TCRdb on the 5' RACE reads, gives a single entry per CDR3 protein. This table holds 20,000 to 30,000 distinct CDR3 sequences, roughly 2.7% found once. The source material was PBMCs. These receptors were obtained from a woman between 45 and 60 years old with multiple sclerosis.

Concerning this clonotype: At one of its ends the junction is not consistent with the germline gene, which may arise from a read error. The J gene is TRBJ2-2, the V gene TRBV20-1; D may match TRBD1 or TRBD2 (5 bases each). This CDR3 region has 14 residues. Germline CDR1 and CDR2: DFQATT and SNEGSKA (reference sequence). DNA of the CDR3: TGCAGTGCTAGAGTGGGGACGAAAACCGGGGAGCTGTTTTTT. It encodes CSARVGTKTGELFF.

This clonotype has ten or more counts. This sequence joins TRBV29-1 and TRBJ1-1, with D perhaps TRBD1 (5 bases). This CDR3 has 10 amino acids. The germline V gene has CDR1 SQVTM and CDR2 ANQGSEA. V lost 7 bases, J lost 12 bases, and 15 bases lay in between. In DNA form, the CDR3 reads TGCAGCGCCTTTGGGGGAGTACCTTTCTTT. It encodes CSAFGGVPFF.

The chain is built from TRBV9 and TRBJ1-2; D not certain. This CDR3 is built from 14 residues. From germline, CDR1 is SGDLS and CDR2 YYNGEE. Trimming took 0 bases from V and 4 from J, leaving 10 bases between them. CDR3 in amino acids: CASSVAGKGYGYTF. As DNA, the CDR3 is TGTGCCAGCAGCGTAGCTGGAAAGGGCTATGGCTACACCTTC.

The chain uses TRBV5-1 and TRBJ2-3, with a tentative D call TRBD1 (5 bases). Germline loops: CDR1 SGHRS, CDR2 YFSETQ. Trimming took off 4 bases at V and 10 bases at J, with 16 bases between the two ends. This CDR3 has 13 amino acids. The chain's CDR3 is CASSQTDKASQYF. The CDR3 DNA reads TGCGCCAGCAGCCAAACGGACAAAGCATCGCAGTATTTT.

The sample holds many counts of this clonotype. The rearrangement joins TRBV5-1 to TRBJ2-5; possibly TRBD1 for D (6 bases). In germline, CDR1 is SGHRS, CDR2 YFSETQ. The V and J ends lost 0 bases and 4 bases respectively, with 13 bases between them. This CDR3 spans 15 amino acids. The CDR3 bases are TGCGCCAGCAGCTTGGGGCACCTAGGGGGAGAGACCCAGTACTTC. The encoded protein is CASSLGHLGGETQYF.

This clonotype was counted at least ten times. The rearrangement uses TRBV10-3 and TRBJ2-7; TRBD1 matches 7 bases. Per germline, CDR1 ENHRY and CDR2 SYGVKD. V dropped 3 bases and J dropped 5; count of bases not matched to a gene: 1. The CDR3 totals 12 residues. CDR3: CAISDTGDEQYF. The CDR3 region has the DNA TGTGCCATCAGTGATACAGGGGACGAGCAGTACTTC.

Details on this clonotype: This may come from a read error, since a much larger clone is one base off. No conserved phenylalanine or tryptophan is present at the end of the CDR3, so a read error is the likely explanation. J is TRBJ2-5 and V is TRBV7-7, with a possible D match to TRBD1 (6 bases). This CDR3 spans 16 amino acids. Germline CDR1 is SSHAT and CDR2 is FNYEAQ (reference sequence). Here the CDR3 reads CASSIGRTVRQETQYI. CDR3 coding DNA: TGTGCTAGCAGCATAGGAAGGACAGTAAGACAAGAGACCCAGTACATC.

This clonotype was recorded at least ten times. V and J are TRBV5-1 and TRBJ1-1; D gene uncertain. V lost 5 bases and J lost 3, with 14 bases in between. The CDR3 is made up of 14 amino acids. Germline CDR1 SGHRS, CDR2 YFSETQ. The CDR3 region has the DNA TGCGCCAGCAGAGTAGGTTCTGGGTACACTGAAGCTTTCTTT. It yields the protein CASRVGSGYTEAFF.

This clonotype was recorded at least ten times. The chain couples TRBV20-1 to TRBJ2-2, with 9 positions matching TRBD2. The germline gives CDR1 DFQATT, CDR2 SNEGSKA (reference sequence). The CDR3 length is 14 residues. The J segment lost 6 bases and the V segment lost 3 bases, leaving 5 bases of the junction unmatched. The CDR3 sequence is CSASPSGTAGELFF. The CDR3, as DNA: TGCAGTGCTAGTCCTAGCGGGACAGCCGGGGAGCTGTTTTTT.

This clonotype was recorded at least ten times. This chain links TRBV29-1 with TRBJ2-7, with 8 bases that match TRBD1. Germline V lookup: CDR1 SQVTM, CDR2 ANQGSEA. The CDR3 is 14 amino acids. V trimming: 4 bases; J trimming: 6 bases; junction bases outside the gene matches: 11. The CDR3 DNA reads TGCAGCGTTGGGGGACAGGTCCTTGGGGTCGAGCAGTACTTC. Translation: CSVGGQVLGVEQYF.

This clonotype was seen repeatedly, ten times or more. CDR3 loop: CASSSGSVTDTQYF. The CDR3, as DNA: TGTGCCAGCAGTTCCGGTAGTGTCACAGATACGCAGTATTTT. This rearrangement joins TRBV12-3 or TRBV12-4 to TRBJ2-3; D unclear. The CDR3 is 14 amino acids. V shed 4 bases and J shed 2 bases, with 10 bases lying between them.